The sequence of this T cell receptor beta chain was determined in a study of cytomegalovirus exposure and HLA in healthy donors. Study as a whole: Roughly 77 million unique TCRs from HLA-typed donors made up an early data release. Study-wide results and limits: Some V segments (TRBV6-2 and TRBV6-3 among them) were excluded as indistinguishable. Donors were assumed by presence/absence analyses to have roughly uniform sequencing depth.

Germline V CDR1 and CDR2: SGHRS, YFSETQ. The CDR3 has 17 residues. The V segment lost 1 base and the J segment 0 bases; nucleotides outside the gene matches: 5. As concerns this clone: The antigen is undetermined.

Amplification used 60 Vbeta primers and 13 Jbeta primers. Original data processing: Later, an analysis found 80 million or so unique TCR beta chains, and roughly 10 million of these were shared. Sequencing used immunoSEQ multiplex PCR; TCRdb keeps in-frame clones, though not all of them. V, J and clone size derive from that table, while D and trimming were established from the DNA sequence. The data hold 150,000 to 200,000 clones, with approximately 78% observed a single time. Material for sequencing was PBMCs. The TCR was taken from a middle-aged woman in good health and CMV-seronegative. The genes are TRBV5-1 and TRBJ1-3; 9 nucleotides line up with TRBD1. For the CDR3, the DNA is TGCGCCAGCAGCTTGCAACAGGGGGCAAGCTCTGGAAACACCATATATTTT. Its protein product is CASSLQQGASSGNTIYF.